These T cell receptor beta chains were read from a single sample in a study of blood T cell repertoires in COVID-19. Only in-frame clones appear in the TCRdb table, and some are missing; sequencing was by immunoSEQ multiplex PCR. The top ten clones hold approximately 7.3% of a sample with approximately 81,000 clones, around 80% of them seen once. Sequenced material: peripheral blood. The receptor set was obtained from a human donor in a cohort sampled during active COVID-19. Both conserved end residues are part of each CDR3. A D gene is named only where the DNA matches it firmly. Where a row states a size, it is once, few, many or the class of an expanded clone; other rows omit it.

>NA|NA|TRBJ1-3|TRBV20-1
TGCAGTGCAACCACAGGGAAGGGCTTATATTTT
CSATTGKGLYF
>NA|NA|TRBJ2-5|TRBV3-1/TRBV3-2
TGTGCCAGCAGCCAAGCCAAAGGAAGGGGGGGTGTAAGGTCTTGGGAGACCCAGTACTTC
CASSQAKGRGGVRSWETQYF
>NA|NA|TRBJ2-1|TRBV7-9
TGTGCAGGCGGATACTCCTACAATGAGCAGTTCTTC
CAGGYSYNEQFF
>NA|TRBD2|TRBJ2-1|TRBV4-3
TGCGCCAGCAGCCAAGGCGGGGGGGTGTCCTACAATGAGCAGTTCTTC
CASSQGGGVSYNEQFF
>NA|NA|TRBJ1-2|TRBV11-2
TGTGCCAGCAGCTCGACCTGGAGGTTCAACTATGGCTACACCTTC
CASSSTWRFNYGYTF
>NA|TRBD1|TRBJ1-6|TRBV6-5
TGTGCCAGCAGAAATACAGGGGCTTCACCCCTCCACTTT
CASRNTGASPLHF
>NA|NA|TRBJ1-6|TRBV3-1/TRBV3-2
TGTGCCAGCAGCCAGGGTCGTCGAGGGTCACCCCTCCACTTT
CASSQGRRGSPLHF
>NA|NA|TRBJ1-1|TRBV5-6
TGTGCCAGCAGTTATATGGGCGAAGCTTTCTTT
CASSYMGEAFF
>NA|NA|TRBJ1-1|TRBV7-8
TGTGCCAGCAGCTTAGCGCAGGGTAGGACTGAAGCTTTCTTT
CASSLAQGRTEAFF
>NA|NA|TRBJ1-1|TRBV25-1
TGTGCCAGCAGTCAACAGGGTTGGGGGGGGAACACTGAAGCTTTCTTT
CASSQQGWGGNTEAFF
>NA|NA|TRBJ1-2|TRBV7-9
TGTGCCAGCAGCTTAGGAGACTATGGCTACACCTTC
CASSLGDYGYTF
>NA|NA|TRBJ1-1|TRBV7-2
TGTGCCAGCAGCCCAGGGACAACTGAAGCTTTCTTT
CASSPGTTEAFF
>NA|TRBD1|TRBJ1-2|TRBV6-5
TGTGCCTGCAAACCCTATCAGGGGGCCAGGGGCTACACCTTC
CACKPYQGARGYTF
>NA|NA|TRBJ1-1|TRBV29-1
TGCAGCTTATCAAACACAGCGAACACTGAAGCTTTCTTT
CSLSNTANTEAFF
>NA|TRBD2|TRBJ2-7|TRBV7-9
TGTGCCAGCAGGCGGGCGGGGGGTGTCGAGCAGTACTTC
CASRRAGGVEQYF
>once|TRBD1|TRBJ1-5|TRBV6-6
TGTGCCAGCAAGTACACAGGGGGCGAAGAGCCCCAGCATTTT
CASKYTGGEEPQHF
>NA|NA|TRBJ1-3|TRBV6-5
TGTGCCAGCAGGGACACTGGAAACACCATATATTTT
CASRDTGNTIYF
>few|NA|TRBJ1-6|TRBV3-1/TRBV3-2
TGTGCCAGCAGCCCGAGGGATAACTATAATTCACCCCTCCACTTT
CASSPRDNYNSPLHF
>NA|NA|TRBJ2-7|TRBV7-7
TGTGCTAGCAGCTTAGGTCACTCCTACGAGCAGTACTTC
CASSLGHSYEQYF
>NA|NA|TRBJ2-3|TRBV19
TGTGCCAGTAGTAGCGGGGCCACAGATACGCAGTATTTT
CASSSGATDTQYF
>once|NA|TRBJ1-2|TRBV19
TGTGCCAGTAGTATAGGAACAGGGTATGGCTACACCTTC
CASSIGTGYGYTF
>NA|NA|TRBJ2-7|TRBV6-1
TGTGCCAGCAGTGAAGGGCAGGGGTCCTACGAGCAGTACTTC
CASSEGQGSYEQYF
>NA|TRBD1|TRBJ1-1|TRBV9
TGTGCCAGCAGCGGGACAGGGGGCCAGAACACTGAAGCTTTCTTT
CASSGTGGQNTEAFF
>NA|TRBD2|TRBJ2-7|TRBV30
TGTGCCTGGAGAACTAGCGGGGCCTACGAGCAGTACTTC
CAWRTSGAYEQYF
>once|NA|TRBJ2-1|TRBV5-8
TGTGCCAGCAGCCCGGGGTATGAGCAGTTCTTC
CASSPGYEQFF
>NA|NA|TRBJ2-5|TRBV12-3/TRBV12-4
TGTGCCAGCAGTTTGAGTTCAGAGACCCAGTACTTC
CASSLSSETQYF
>NA|NA|TRBJ1-1|TRBV4-2
TGTGCCAGCAGCCAAGCGGGATTCGGCACTGAAGCTTTCTTT
CASSQAGFGTEAFF
>NA|TRBD1|TRBJ1-2|TRBV30
TGTGCCTGGAGTACAGGGGGAAACTATGGCTACACCTTC
CAWSTGGNYGYTF
>NA|NA|TRBJ2-1|TRBV6-4
TGTGCCAGCAGAGATGGGGGGAGGAATGAGCAGTTCTTC
CASRDGGRNEQFF
>NA|NA|TRBJ2-7|TRBV6-5
TGTGCCAGCAGTCTGCGGGGTTCTTACGAGCAGTACTTC
CASSLRGSYEQYF
>once|TRBD1|TRBJ1-2|TRBV6-4
TGTGCCAGCAGCCCCGGGGCGGACAGGGGCTATGGCTACACCTTC
CASSPGADRGYGYTF
>few|TRBD1|TRBJ1-1|TRBV7-9
TGTGCCAGCAGCTCACAGGGGGTGGGCAATGCTTTCTTT
CASSSQGVGNAFF
>NA|NA|TRBJ2-7|TRBV10-2
TGCGCCAGCAGTGAGGCGGGGTTAGCCTACGAGCAGTACTTC
CASSEAGLAYEQYF
>NA|TRBD2|TRBJ2-7|TRBV27
TGTGCCAGCAGTTTGACAGCGGGGGGCCCCTACGAGCAGTACTTC
CASSLTAGGPYEQYF
>NA|TRBD1|TRBJ1-4|TRBV12-3/TRBV12-4
TGTGCCAGCAGTGCATACAGGGGTGAAAAACTGTTTTTT
CASSAYRGEKLFF
>NA|NA|TRBJ1-5|TRBV5-8
TGTGCCAGCAGCTTGGGACAGGTGGGCAATCAGCCCCAGCATTTT
CASSLGQVGNQPQHF
>NA|TRBD2|TRBJ2-5|TRBV29-1
TGCAGCGGAATGGGGGGGGGACGGGAGACCCAGTACTTC
CSGMGGGRETQYF
>few|TRBD1|TRBJ2-7|TRBV7-9
TGTGCCAGCAGCTTAGTTCGGACAGGCTGGGACGAGCAGTACTTC
CASSLVRTGWDEQYF
>NA|TRBD1|TRBJ1-3|TRBV5-1
TGCGCCAGCAGCGAGGGGGCTTCTGGAAACACCATATATTTT
CASSEGASGNTIYF
>NA|NA|TRBJ1-3|TRBV7-9
TGTGCCAGCAGCTCCCCGCGGGCCTCTGGAAACACCATATATTTT
CASSSPRASGNTIYF
>NA|NA|TRBJ1-1|TRBV7-9
TGTGCCAGCAGCTTAGGAGAGGGCACTGAAGCTTTCTTT
CASSLGEGTEAFF
>NA|NA|TRBJ2-5|TRBV18
TGTGCCAGTACCGGTACTAGTCAAGAGACCCAGTACTTC
CASTGTSQETQYF
>NA|TRBD2|TRBJ2-3|TRBV7-3
TGTGCCAGCAGCTTAAGGGGTTCGGCTAGCGGGGGTGGGAGCACAGATACGCAGTATTTT
CASSLRGSASGGGSTDTQYF
>NA|TRBD1|TRBJ1-5|TRBV4-3
TGCGCCAGCAGCCAAGAAGGGGGCTATCAGCCCCAGCATTTT
CASSQEGGYQPQHF
>NA|NA|TRBJ2-7|TRBV7-6
TGTGCCAGCAGCTTAGGGTCAGGGTCCTACGAGCAGTACTTC
CASSLGSGSYEQYF
>NA|NA|TRBJ2-7|TRBV4-1
TGCGCCAGCGGACAGTCGATGTCGCGTGAGCAGTACTTC
CASGQSMSREQYF
>NA|NA|TRBJ1-2|TRBV12-5
TGTGCTAGTGGATTCCAGGGGAAGCGTGGCTACACCTTC
CASGFQGKRGYTF
>once|TRBD1|TRBJ2-3|TRBV3-1/TRBV3-2
TGTGCCAGCAGCCAAGGTCCAGGGGGCCCTTATAATACGCAGTATTTT
CASSQGPGGPYNTQYF
>NA|TRBD2|TRBJ2-7|TRBV6-5
TGTGCCAGCAACACCGACATCGGGGGGGGCGAGCAGTACTTC
CASNTDIGGGEQYF
>once|TRBD1|TRBJ1-1|TRBV5-6
TGTGCCAGCAGCTTGGCTCTACCGGGACAGGGGGATCGCGAAGCTTTCTTT
CASSLALPGQGDREAFF
>NA|NA|TRBJ2-6|TRBV3-1/TRBV3-2
TGTGCCAGCAGCCAAGATGCGGGACGCCTCTCTGGGGCCAACGTCCTGACTTTC
CASSQDAGRLSGANVLTF
>NA|NA|TRBJ2-7|TRBV5-1
TGCGCCAGCAGCTTGGATCTGGGGGGCTACGAGCAGTACTTC
CASSLDLGGYEQYF